This T cell receptor (beta chain) was obtained from a study of T cell responses to AZD1222 COVID-19 vaccine. Study-wide points: Scientists sampled the repertoires only once the peak T cell response had passed. Nearly half of spike-specific TCRs reportedly target unmutated variant regions.

On this clone itself: The antigen is unknown.

The CDR3 covers 13 residues. V was cut by 3 bases and J by 3 bases, with 8 bases left in between. CDR1 and CDR2 from the germline V gene are ENHRY and SYGVKD. Assay used: immunoSEQ multiplex PCR; TCRdb lists only in-frame clones, some missing. The data show around 130,000 clones, 86% seen once. The sample was peripheral blood, taken 28 days after the second AZD1222 dose. The V and J genes are TRBV10-3 and TRBJ2-5; D gene uncertain. The TCR originated in an adult who received the AZD1222 COVID-19 vaccine. CDR3 residues: CAISDHPEETQYF. The CDR3 coding sequence is TGTGCCATCAGTGATCACCCTGAAGAGACCCAGTACTTC.